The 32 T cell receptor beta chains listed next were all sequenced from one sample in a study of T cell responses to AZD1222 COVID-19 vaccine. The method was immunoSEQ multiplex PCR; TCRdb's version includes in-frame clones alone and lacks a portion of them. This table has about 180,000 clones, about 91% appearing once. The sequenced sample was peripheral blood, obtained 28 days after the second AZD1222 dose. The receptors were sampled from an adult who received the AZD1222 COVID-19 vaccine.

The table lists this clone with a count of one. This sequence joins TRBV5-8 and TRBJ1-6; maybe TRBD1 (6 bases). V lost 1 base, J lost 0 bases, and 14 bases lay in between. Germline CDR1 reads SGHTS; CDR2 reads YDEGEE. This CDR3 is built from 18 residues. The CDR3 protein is CASSLMRDTRSYNSPLHF. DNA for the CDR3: TGTGCCAGCAGCTTGATGCGGGACACCCGCTCCTATAATTCACCCCTCCACTTT.

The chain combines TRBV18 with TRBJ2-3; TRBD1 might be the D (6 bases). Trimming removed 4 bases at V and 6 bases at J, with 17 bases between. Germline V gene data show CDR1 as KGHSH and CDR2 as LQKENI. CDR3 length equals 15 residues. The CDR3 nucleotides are TGTGCCAGCTCACTACGACAGGCGCCTGGGGATACGCAGTATTTT. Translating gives CASSLRQAPGDTQYF.

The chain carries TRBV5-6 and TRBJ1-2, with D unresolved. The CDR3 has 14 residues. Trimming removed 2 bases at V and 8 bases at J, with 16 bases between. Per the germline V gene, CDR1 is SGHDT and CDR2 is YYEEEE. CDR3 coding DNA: TGTGCCAGCAGCTTACGCCCAGTATCAGACGGCTACACCTTC. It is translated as CASSLRPVSDGYTF.

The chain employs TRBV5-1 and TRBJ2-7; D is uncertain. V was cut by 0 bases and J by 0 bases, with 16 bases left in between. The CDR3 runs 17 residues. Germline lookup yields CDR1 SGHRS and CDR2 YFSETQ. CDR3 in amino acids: CASSLEINLGLSYEQYF. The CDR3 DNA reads TGCGCCAGCAGCTTGGAAATAAACTTGGGCCTCTCCTACGAGCAGTACTTC.

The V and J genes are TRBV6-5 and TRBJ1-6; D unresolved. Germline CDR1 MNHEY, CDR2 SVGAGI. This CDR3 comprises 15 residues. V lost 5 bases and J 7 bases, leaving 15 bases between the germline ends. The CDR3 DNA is TGTGCCAGCAGTCCTCGGGCAGCGTCGAATTCACCCCTCCACTTT. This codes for CASSPRAASNSPLHF.

In DNA, the CDR3 is TGCAGCGTTGAAGATCCCGGACGCGAGCAGTACTTC. Translated, it gives CSVEDPGREQYF. The chain uses TRBV29-1 and TRBJ2-7; no definite D call. CDR1 is SQVTM, CDR2 ANQGSEA, per germline. Trimming pared 0 bases from V and 6 bases from J, leaving 9 bases between. CDR3 length: 12 amino acids.

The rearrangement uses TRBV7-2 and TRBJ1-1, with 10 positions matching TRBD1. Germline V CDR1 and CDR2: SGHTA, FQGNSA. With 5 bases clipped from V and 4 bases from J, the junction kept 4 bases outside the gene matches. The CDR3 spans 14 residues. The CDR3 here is CASSTGTGVTEAFF. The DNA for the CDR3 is TGTGCCAGCAGCACCGGGACAGGGGTCACTGAAGCTTTCTTT.

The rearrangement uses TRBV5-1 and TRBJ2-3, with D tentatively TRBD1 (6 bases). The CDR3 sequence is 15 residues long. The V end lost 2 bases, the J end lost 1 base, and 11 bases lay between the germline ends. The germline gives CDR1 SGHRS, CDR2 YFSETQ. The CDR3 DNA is TGCGCCAGCAGCTTCGCAGGGGACCGCACAGATACGCAGTATTTT. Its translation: CASSFAGDRTDTQYF. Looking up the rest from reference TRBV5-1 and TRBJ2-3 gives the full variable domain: KAGVTQTPRYLIKTRGQQVTLSCSPISGHRSVSWYQQTPGQGLQFLFEYFSETQRNKGNFPGRFSGRQFSNSRSEMNVSTLELGDSALYLCASSFAGDRTDTQYFGPGTRLTVL.

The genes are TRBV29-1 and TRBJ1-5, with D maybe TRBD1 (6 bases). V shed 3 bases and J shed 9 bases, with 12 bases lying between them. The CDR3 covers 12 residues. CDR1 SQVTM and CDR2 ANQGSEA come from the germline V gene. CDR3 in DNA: TGCAGCGTTGAGGACAGTCATACGCCCCAGCATTTT. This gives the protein CSVEDSHTPQHF.

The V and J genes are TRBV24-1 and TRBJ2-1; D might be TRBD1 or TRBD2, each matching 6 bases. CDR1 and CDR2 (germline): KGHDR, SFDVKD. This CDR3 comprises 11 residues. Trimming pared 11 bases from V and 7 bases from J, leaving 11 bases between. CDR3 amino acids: CAIGGGNEQFF. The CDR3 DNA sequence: TGTGCCATCGGAGGGGGGAATGAGCAGTTCTTC.

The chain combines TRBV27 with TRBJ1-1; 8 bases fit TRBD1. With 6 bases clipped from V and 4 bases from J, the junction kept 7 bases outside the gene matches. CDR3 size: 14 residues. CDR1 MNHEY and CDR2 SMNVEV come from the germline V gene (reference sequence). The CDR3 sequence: CASRNFRGRTEAFF. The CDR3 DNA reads TGTGCCAGCAGAAACTTCAGGGGGCGCACTGAAGCTTTCTTT.

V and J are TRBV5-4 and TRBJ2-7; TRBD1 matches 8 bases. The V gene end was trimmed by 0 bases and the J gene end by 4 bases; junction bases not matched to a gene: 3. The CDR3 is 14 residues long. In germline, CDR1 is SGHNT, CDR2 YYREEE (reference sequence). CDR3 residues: CASSLGRGRYEQYF. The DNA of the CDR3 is TGTGCCAGCAGCTTGGGCAGGGGGCGTTACGAGCAGTACTTC. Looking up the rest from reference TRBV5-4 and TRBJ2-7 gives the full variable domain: ETGVTQSPTHLIKTRGQQVTLRCSSQSGHNTVSWYQQALGQGPQFIFQYYREEENGRGNFPPRFSGLQFPNYSSELNVNALELDDSALYLCASSLGRGRYEQYFGPGTRLTVT.

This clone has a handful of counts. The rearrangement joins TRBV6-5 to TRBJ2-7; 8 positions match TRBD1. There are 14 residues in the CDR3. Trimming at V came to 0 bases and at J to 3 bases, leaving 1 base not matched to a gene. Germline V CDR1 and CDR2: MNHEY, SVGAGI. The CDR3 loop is CASSYSDRGYEQYF. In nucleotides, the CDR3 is TGTGCCAGCAGTTACTCAGACAGGGGCTACGAGCAGTACTTC.

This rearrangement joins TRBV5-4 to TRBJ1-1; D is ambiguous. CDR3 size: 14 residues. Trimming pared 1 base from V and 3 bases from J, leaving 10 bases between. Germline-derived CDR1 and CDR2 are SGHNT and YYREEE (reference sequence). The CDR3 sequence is CASSLMGYDTEAFF. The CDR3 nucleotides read TGTGCCAGCAGCTTGATGGGGTATGACACTGAAGCTTTCTTT.

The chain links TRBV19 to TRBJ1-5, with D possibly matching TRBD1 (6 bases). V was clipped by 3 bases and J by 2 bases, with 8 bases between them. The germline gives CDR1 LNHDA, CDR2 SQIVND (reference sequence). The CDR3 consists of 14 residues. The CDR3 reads CASSMRGGNQPQHF. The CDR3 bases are TGTGCCAGTAGTATGAGGGGGGGCAATCAGCCCCAGCATTTT.

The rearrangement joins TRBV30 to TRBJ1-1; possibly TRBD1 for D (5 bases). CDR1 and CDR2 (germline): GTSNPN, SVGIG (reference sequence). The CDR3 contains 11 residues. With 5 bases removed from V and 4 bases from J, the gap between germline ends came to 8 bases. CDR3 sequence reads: CAWSGTTEAFF. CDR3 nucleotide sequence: TGTGCCTGGTCTGGGACCACTGAAGCTTTCTTT.

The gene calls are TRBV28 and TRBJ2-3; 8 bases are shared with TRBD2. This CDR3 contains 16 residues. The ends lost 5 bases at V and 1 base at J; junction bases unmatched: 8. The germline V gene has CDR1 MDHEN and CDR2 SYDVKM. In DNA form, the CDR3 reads TGTGCCAGCAGTCCCGAGCGGGGGAAGGGCACAGATACGCAGTATTTT. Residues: CASSPERGKGTDTQYF.

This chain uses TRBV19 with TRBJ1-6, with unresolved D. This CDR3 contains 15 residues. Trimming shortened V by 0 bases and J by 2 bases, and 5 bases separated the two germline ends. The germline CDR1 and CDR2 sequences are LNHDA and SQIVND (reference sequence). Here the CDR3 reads CASSIDRTYNSPLHF. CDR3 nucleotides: TGTGCCAGTAGTATAGATCGGACCTATAATTCACCCCTCCACTTT.

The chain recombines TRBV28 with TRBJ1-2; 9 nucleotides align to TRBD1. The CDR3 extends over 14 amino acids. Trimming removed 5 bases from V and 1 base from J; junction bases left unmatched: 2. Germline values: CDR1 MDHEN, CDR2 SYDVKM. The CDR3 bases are TGTGCCAGCAGTCAGGACAGGGGTAACTATGGCTACACCTTC. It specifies CASSQDRGNYGYTF.

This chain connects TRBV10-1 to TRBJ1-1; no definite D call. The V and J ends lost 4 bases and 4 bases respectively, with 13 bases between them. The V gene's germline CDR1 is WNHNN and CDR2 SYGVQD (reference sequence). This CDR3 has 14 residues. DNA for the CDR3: TGCGCCAGCAGTGCCTTGGGGAGAGGCACTGAAGCTTTCTTT. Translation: CASSALGRGTEAFF.

The CDR3 sequence is CASSSQIDTGGAAGYTF. CDR3 nucleotides: TGTGCCAGCAGCTCCCAAATCGATACAGGGGGCGCGGCTGGCTACACCTTC. The V and J genes are TRBV7-2 and TRBJ1-2; 9 bases map to TRBD1. V lost 4 bases to trimming and J lost 7 bases; unmatched junction nucleotides: 16. The CDR3 consists of 17 residues. Germline V lookup: CDR1 SGHTA, CDR2 FQGNSA. The full variable domain, completed using reference TRBV7-2 and TRBJ1-2, is GAGVSQSPSNKVTEKGKDVELRCDPISGHTALYWYRQSLGQGLEFLIYFQGNSAPDKSGLPSDRFSAERTGGSVSTLTIQRTQQEDSAVYLCASSSQIDTGGAAGYTFGSGTRLTVV.

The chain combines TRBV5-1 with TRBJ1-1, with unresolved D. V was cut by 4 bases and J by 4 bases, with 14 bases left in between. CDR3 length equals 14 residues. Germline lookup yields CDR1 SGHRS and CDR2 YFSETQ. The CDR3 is CASSQSGRGTEAFF. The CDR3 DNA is TGCGCCAGCAGCCAATCCGGGCGGGGCACTGAAGCTTTCTTT.

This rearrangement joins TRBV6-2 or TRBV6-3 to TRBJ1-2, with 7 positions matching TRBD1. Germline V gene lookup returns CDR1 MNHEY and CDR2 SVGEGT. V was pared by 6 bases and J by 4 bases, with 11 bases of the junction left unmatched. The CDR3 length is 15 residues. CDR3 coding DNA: TGTGCCAGCAGCCGGGGGACAGACCGATCCTATGGCTACACCTTC. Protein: CASSRGTDRSYGYTF.

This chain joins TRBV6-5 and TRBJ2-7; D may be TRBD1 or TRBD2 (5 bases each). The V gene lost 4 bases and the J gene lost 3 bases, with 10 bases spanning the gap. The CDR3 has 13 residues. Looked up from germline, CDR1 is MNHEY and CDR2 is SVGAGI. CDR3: CASSWDRYYEQYF. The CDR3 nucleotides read TGTGCCAGCAGTTGGGACCGATACTACGAGCAGTACTTC.

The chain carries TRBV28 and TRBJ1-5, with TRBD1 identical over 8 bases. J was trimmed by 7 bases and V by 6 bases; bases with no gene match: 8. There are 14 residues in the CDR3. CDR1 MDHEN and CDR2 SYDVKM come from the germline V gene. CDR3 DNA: TGTGCCAGCAGCCGGGACAGGAGTTTGCAGCCCCAGCATTTT. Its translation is CASSRDRSLQPQHF.

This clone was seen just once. CDR3 coding DNA: TGCGCCAGCAGCGCCGGGGACAGATCAAACACTGAAGCTTTCTTT. Translation gives CASSAGDRSNTEAFF. The V and J genes are TRBV5-1 and TRBJ1-1; 7 nucleotides agree with TRBD1. The CDR3 sequence is 15 residues long. Germline values: CDR1 SGHRS, CDR2 YFSETQ. Trimming removed 4 bases from V and 2 bases from J; junction bases left unmatched: 8.

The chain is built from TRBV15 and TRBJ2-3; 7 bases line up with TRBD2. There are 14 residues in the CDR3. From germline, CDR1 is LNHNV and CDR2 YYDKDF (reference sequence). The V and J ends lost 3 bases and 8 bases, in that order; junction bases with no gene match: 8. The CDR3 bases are TGTGCCACCAGCAGCGAGAGCGGGGTTGGTACGCAGTATTTT. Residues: CATSSESGVGTQYF.

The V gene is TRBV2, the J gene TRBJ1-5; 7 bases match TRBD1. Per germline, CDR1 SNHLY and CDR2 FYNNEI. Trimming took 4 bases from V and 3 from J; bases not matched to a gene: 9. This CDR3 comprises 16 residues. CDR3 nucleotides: TGTGCCAGCAGTGTCATCGACAGGGTCATCAATCAGCCCCAGCATTTT. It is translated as CASSVIDRVINQPQHF.

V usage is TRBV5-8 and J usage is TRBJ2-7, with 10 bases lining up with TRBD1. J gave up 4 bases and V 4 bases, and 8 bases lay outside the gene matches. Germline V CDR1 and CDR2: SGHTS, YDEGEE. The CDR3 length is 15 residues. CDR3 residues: CASSPGTGDGYEQYF. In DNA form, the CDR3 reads TGTGCCAGCAGCCCTGGGACAGGGGACGGGTACGAGCAGTACTTC.

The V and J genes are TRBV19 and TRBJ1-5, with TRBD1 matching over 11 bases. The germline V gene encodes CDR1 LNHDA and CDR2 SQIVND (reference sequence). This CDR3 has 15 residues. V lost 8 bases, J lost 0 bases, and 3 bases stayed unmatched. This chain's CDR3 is CASRDRGFSNQPQHF. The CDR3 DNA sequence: TGTGCCAGTCGGGACAGGGGGTTTAGCAATCAGCCCCAGCATTTT.

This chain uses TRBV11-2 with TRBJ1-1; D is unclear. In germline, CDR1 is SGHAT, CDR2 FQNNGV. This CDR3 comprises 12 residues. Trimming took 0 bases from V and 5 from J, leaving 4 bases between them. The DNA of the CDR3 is TGTGCCAGCAGCTTAGATGGGACTGAAGCTTTCTTT. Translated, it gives CASSLDGTEAFF.

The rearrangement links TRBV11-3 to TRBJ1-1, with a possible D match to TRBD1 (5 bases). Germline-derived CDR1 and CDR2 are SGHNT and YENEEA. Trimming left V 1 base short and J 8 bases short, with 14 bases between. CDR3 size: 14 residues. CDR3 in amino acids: CASSLAGGESEAFF. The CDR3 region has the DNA TGTGCCAGCAGCTTAGCCGGGGGGGAGTCGGAAGCTTTCTTT.